The next 23 T cell receptor beta chains were all read from a single sample in a study of Graves' ophthalmopathy and Graves' hyperthyroidism. Amplification targeted the TCR beta CDR3 regions, with RNA transcripts as the source material. Amplification began with first-round RT-PCR using HTBI primers, then second-round multiplex PCR was performed. TCRdb re-analysed the multiplex PCR reads in MiXCR, keeping a single row per CDR3 protein. The sample lists approximately 700,000 distinct CDR3 sequences, 40% occurring once. Sequenced sample: peripheral blood. The receptors stem from an adult man with Graves' ophthalmopathy.

As for this clonotype: A read error may account for a junction end that differs from germline. V and J are TRBV20-1 and TRBJ1-5; D gene ambiguous. CDR1 and CDR2 (germline): DFQATT, SNEGSKA (reference sequence). The CDR3 runs to 16 residues. The CDR3 bases are TGCAGTGCTAGAGCTCCAGCCACATATAGCAATCAGTCCCAGCATTTT. Protein: CSARAPATYSNQSQHF.

Only a few counts were recorded for this clonotype. At one end, the junction sequence differs from germline, possibly due to a read error. The chain links TRBV10-3 to TRBJ1-2, with 7 bases aligning to TRBD1. This CDR3 has 13 residues. Germline values: CDR1 ENHRY, CDR2 SYGVKD. The CDR3 DNA is TGTGCCAGCAGTGAACGACAGGGCCATGGCTACACCTTC. It is translated as CASSERQGHGYTF.

J is TRBJ1-2 and V is TRBV15; D ambiguous. Per germline, CDR1 LNHNV and CDR2 YYDKDF (reference sequence). Trimming took 3 bases from V and 1 from J, leaving 9 bases between them. The length of the CDR3 is 14 residues. CDR3 sequence: CATSSQDNNYGYTF. DNA of the CDR3: TGTGCCACCAGCAGCCAAGACAATAACTATGGCTACACCTTC.

The V call is TRBV2, the J call TRBJ2-6; either TRBD1 or TRBD2 may supply D (5 bases each). CDR3 length: 14 residues. The V gene's germline CDR1 is SNHLY and CDR2 FYNNEI. Between the trimmed V and J ends, which lost 8 bases and 2 bases, there was a span of 10 bases. This CDR3 reads CASDQGAGANVLTF. In DNA form, the CDR3 reads TGTGCCAGCGACCAGGGAGCTGGGGCCAACGTCCTGACTTTC.

In its sample, this clonotype was seen a few times. The DNA for the CDR3 is TGTGCCAGCAGCGTAGCCGGTGGTGACTACGAGCAGTACTTC. This encodes CASSVAGGDYEQYF. This sequence joins TRBV9 and TRBJ2-7, with D uncertain. The CDR3 runs to 14 residues. V was pared by 0 bases and J by 3 bases, with 10 bases between. Per the germline V gene, CDR1 is SGDLS and CDR2 is YYNGEE. Full variable domain (rest looked up from reference TRBV9 and TRBJ2-7): DSGVTQTPKHLITATGQRVTLRCSPRSGDLSVYWYQQSLDQGLQFLIQYYNGEERAKGNILERFSAQQFPDLHSELNLSSLELGDSALYFCASSVAGGDYEQYFGPGTRLTVT.

The count of this clonotype is one. One end of the junction does not line up with germline, which may come from a read error. The chain uses TRBV10-3 and TRBJ1-5; D ambiguous. Germline V gene data show CDR1 as ENHRY and CDR2 as SYGVKD. The CDR3 runs to 12 residues. The CDR3 DNA follows: TGTGCCAGCAGTTACAAGGGCGAGACCCAGCATTTT. Translation gives CASSYKGETQHF.

This clonotype was seen a handful of times. CDR3 sequence reads: CSASRIGQGLYEQYF. The CDR3 DNA reads TGCAGTGCTAGTAGAATCGGACAGGGACTGTACGAGCAGTACTTC. V is TRBV20-1 and J is TRBJ2-7; 8 nucleotides agree with TRBD1. V shed 3 bases, J shed 4 bases, and the junction held 11 bases outside the gene matches. The CDR3 is 15 amino acids. Germline V CDR1 and CDR2: DFQATT, SNEGSKA (reference sequence).

This clonotype appeared a few times. The chain is built from TRBV7-8 and TRBJ1-5, with a tentative D call TRBD1 (6 bases). CDR1 and CDR2 (germline): SGHVS, FQNEAQ. This CDR3 spans 16 amino acids. Trimming removed 2 bases at V and 2 bases at J, with 13 bases between. This CDR3 reads CASSLRGFIGNQPQHF. The CDR3 DNA is TGTGCCAGCAGCTTAAGGGGGTTTATCGGCAATCAGCCCCAGCATTTT. Looking up the rest from reference TRBV7-8 and TRBJ1-5 gives the full variable domain: GAGVSQSPRYKVAKRGQDVALRCDPISGHVSLFWYQQALGQGPEFLTYFQNEAQLDKSGLPSDRFFAERPEGSVSTLKIQRTQQEDSAVYLCASSLRGFIGNQPQHFGDGTRLSIL.

The genes are TRBV7-8 and TRBJ2-5; a weak D match, TRBD2 (6 bases). The CDR3 is 14 amino acids. Germline CDR1 SGHVS, CDR2 FQNEAQ. Between the trimmed V and J ends, which lost 2 bases and 3 bases, there was a span of 10 bases. In DNA form, the CDR3 reads TGTGCCAGCAGCTTACAAGGCGGGAAAGAGACCCAGTACTTC. Its translation: CASSLQGGKETQYF.

This clonotype was recorded at least ten times. This chain joins TRBV19 and TRBJ1-2; possible D gene TRBD1, 5 bases. Trimming took off 8 bases at V and 0 bases at J, with 13 bases between the two ends. Germline V gives CDR1 LNHDA, CDR2 SQIVND (reference sequence). The CDR3 covers 14 residues. CDR3 bases: TGTGCCAGTCGCCCGGGGGGAGCTAACTATGGCTACACCTTC. It codes for CASRPGGANYGYTF.

This clonotype appeared a few times. The V gene is TRBV19, the J gene TRBJ1-3; D is ambiguous. The ends were cut back, 3 bases at V and 0 bases at J, with 6 bases in the middle. The length of the CDR3 is 14 residues. Germline V gene sequence: CDR1 LNHDA, CDR2 SQIVND (reference sequence). Written as DNA, the CDR3 is TGTGCCAGTAGTATCGGCTTCTCTGGAAACACCATATATTTT. Protein product: CASSIGFSGNTIYF.

The rearrangement links TRBV19 to TRBJ1-1; unclear D gene. Germline assignment: CDR1 LNHDA and CDR2 SQIVND (reference sequence). Between the trimmed V and J ends, which lost 5 bases and 4 bases, there was a span of 14 bases. This CDR3 has 14 amino acids. CDR3 protein: CASSLVFGITEAFF. Written as DNA, the CDR3 is TGTGCCAGTAGTTTGGTGTTCGGAATCACTGAAGCTTTCTTT.

This clonotype was seen only a few times. The junction departs from the called germline gene at one end, perhaps through a read error. The CDR3 nucleotides read TGTGCCAGCAGTTTAGCGGGACGAGGAGGAGGGGAGCTGTTTTTT. This translates into CASSLAGRGGGELFF. The rearrangement links TRBV10-3 to TRBJ2-2; 8 nucleotides align to TRBD2. The CDR3 is 15 amino acids. Germline V gives CDR1 ENHRY, CDR2 SYGVKD.

This sequence joins TRBV7-9 and TRBJ2-2; 10 bases line up with TRBD1. The CDR3 consists of 14 residues. Per the germline V gene, CDR1 is SEHNR and CDR2 is FQNEAQ (reference sequence). Losses at the gene ends were 5 bases for V and 7 bases for J; bases not matched to a gene: 4. The CDR3 bases are TGTGCCAGCAGCACCGGGACAGGGGACGGGGAGCTGTTTTTT. Protein sequence: CASSTGTGDGELFF.

Note on this clonotype: One base away lies a much larger clone, so this may be a sequencing read error. The gene calls are TRBV9 and TRBJ2-5; D uncertain. Germline loops: CDR1 SGDLS, CDR2 YYNGEE. This CDR3 comprises 13 residues. Trimming removed 0 bases from V and 4 bases from J, with 7 bases in between. The CDR3, as DNA: TGTGCCAGCAGCGTAGCGGTACGAGAGACCCAGTACTTC. Translated: CASSVAVRETQYF.

J is TRBJ1-1 and V is TRBV25-1; D remains ambiguous. V was pared by 4 bases and J by 3 bases, with 6 bases between. The CDR3 spans 12 residues. Germline V CDR1 and CDR2: MGHDK, SYGVNS. This CDR3 is CASSASYTEAFF. The CDR3 DNA is TGTGCCAGCAGTGCGTCGTACACTGAAGCTTTCTTT.

Turning to this clonotype: A read error is possible here, since a much larger clone lies one base away. The chain joins TRBV2 to TRBJ1-5; D may be TRBD1 (5 bases). This CDR3 has 13 residues. Germline lookup yields CDR1 SNHLY and CDR2 FYNNEI. Trimming took 10 bases from V and 4 from J, leaving 14 bases between them. Written as DNA, the CDR3 is TGTGCCAACCGTGGGGCCCCGAATCAGCCCCAGCATTTT. Translated: CANRGAPNQPQHF.

This sequence joins TRBV7-9 and TRBJ2-5; D unresolved. This CDR3 contains 15 residues. Germline V gives CDR1 SEHNR, CDR2 FQNEAQ (reference sequence). Trimming removed 1 base from V and 4 bases from J, with 13 bases in between. The CDR3 region has the DNA TGTGCCAGCAGCTTAGGTGTGGGTCCGAGAGAGACCCAGTACTTC. Translated: CASSLGVGPRETQYF.

This clonotype was observed many times. The chain joins TRBV10-1 to TRBJ2-7, with D uncertain. Trimming removed 10 bases at V and 5 bases at J, with 18 bases between. The V gene's germline CDR1 is WNHNN and CDR2 SYGVQD (reference sequence). CDR3 length: 13 residues. DNA of the CDR3: TGCGCCATGACGCCGGGCATTTCCCACGAGCAGTACTTC. Its protein is CAMTPGISHEQYF.

This clonotype was recorded once. The germline gene is not matched at one end of the junction; a read error may be the cause. This chain uses TRBV2 with TRBJ1-3; a weak D match, TRBD1 (5 bases). The CDR3 loop spans 14 amino acids. The germline V gene encodes CDR1 SNHLY and CDR2 FYNNEI. CDR3 loop: CASTPRRGGNTMYF. The CDR3 DNA reads as TGTGCCAGCACCCCAAGGAGGGGTGGAAACACCATGTATTTT.

The chain joins TRBV20-1 to TRBJ1-4; 7 bases line up with TRBD1. CDR3 length: 13 residues. CDR1 and CDR2 from the germline V gene are DFQATT and SNEGSKA (reference sequence). V trimming: 2 bases; J trimming: 6 bases; junction bases outside the gene matches: 3. The CDR3 region is CSARLGTDEKLFF. In DNA form, the CDR3 reads TGCAGTGCTAGACTAGGGACAGATGAAAAACTGTTTTTT.

This clonotype was seen many times. V gene TRBV2 combines with J gene TRBJ1-1; D not resolved. This CDR3 spans 14 amino acids. Germline assignment: CDR1 SNHLY and CDR2 FYNNEI. V gave up 3 bases and J gave up 5 bases, with 13 bases separating them. Here the CDR3 DNA reads TGTGCCAGCAGTGAGAGCACAATCGGGACTGAAGCTTTCTTT. This gives the protein CASSESTIGTEAFF.

J is TRBJ1-4 and V is TRBV24-1; 7 bases match TRBD1. The CDR3 is 15 residues long. Germline V gene sequence: CDR1 KGHDR, CDR2 SFDVKD. J gave up 5 bases and V 5 bases, and 7 bases lay outside the gene matches. The CDR3 DNA follows: TGTGCCACCAGTGGCGGGGGACAGTTAAATGAAAAACTGTTTTTT. Amino acid sequence: CATSGGGQLNEKLFF.